The T cell receptor (beta chain) described here comes from a study of T-cell memory formation after mild COVID-19. Of note for this clonotype: Its target is unknown.

CDR3 length: 12 residues. Looked up from germline, CDR1 is SGHVS and CDR2 is FNYEAQ. The ends were cut back, 8 bases at V and 2 bases at J, with 9 bases in the middle. Findings of the study overall: The study found contracting CD4+ clones mainly in CM and EM and contracting CD8+ clones in EMRA. Balance between CD4 and CD8 was seen in clones contracting day 15 to 85, and a CD4+ lean was seen in later expanders.

TCRdb reanalysed the 5' RACE reads using MiXCR and keeps one entry per CDR3 protein. Among about 420,000 distinct CDR3 sequences listed, 23% were seen once. The source material was PBMCs or a T cell subset sorted from them (not recorded which). The sequence was obtained from an adult woman who had mild COVID-19 (a few samples of this study predate the infection). Cell type and time point are not known. The J gene is TRBJ2-5, the V gene TRBV7-6; D gene unclear. CDR3 in amino acids: CASAGPQETQYF. The CDR3 DNA is TGTGCCAGCGCCGGGCCGCAAGAGACCCAGTACTTC.